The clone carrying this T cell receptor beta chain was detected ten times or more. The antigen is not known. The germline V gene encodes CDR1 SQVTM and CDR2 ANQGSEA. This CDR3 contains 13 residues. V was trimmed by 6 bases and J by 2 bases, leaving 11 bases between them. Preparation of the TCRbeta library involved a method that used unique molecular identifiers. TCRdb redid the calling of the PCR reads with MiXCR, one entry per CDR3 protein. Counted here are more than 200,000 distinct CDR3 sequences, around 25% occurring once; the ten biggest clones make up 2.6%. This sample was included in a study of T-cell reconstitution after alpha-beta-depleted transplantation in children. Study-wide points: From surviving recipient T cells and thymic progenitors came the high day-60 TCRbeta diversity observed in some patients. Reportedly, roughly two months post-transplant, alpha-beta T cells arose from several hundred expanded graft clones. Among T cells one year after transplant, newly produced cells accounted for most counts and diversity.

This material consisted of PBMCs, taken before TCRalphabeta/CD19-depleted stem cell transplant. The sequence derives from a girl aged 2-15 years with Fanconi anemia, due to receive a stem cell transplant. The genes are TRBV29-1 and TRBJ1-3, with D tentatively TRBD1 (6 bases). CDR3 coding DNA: TGCAGCGTCAACCACAGGGCTGGAAACACCATATATTTT. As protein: CSVNHRAGNTIYF.